This record concerns one T cell receptor beta chain sequence. This entry comes from a study of blood T cell repertoires in COVID-19. Study-level information: The samples span acute and convalescent COVID-19 from the United States, Italy and Spain. From T cells, B-cell-depleted T cells, or PBMCs came the material, which was cDNA or gDNA.

Methods used by the authors: The assay estimated nucleated cells by amplifying reference gene primers. Some clones are missing from TCRdb's copy, which holds only in-frame ones; the method was immunoSEQ multiplex PCR. The D gene and trimming were derived from the DNA, and the V and J assignments and clone size from that table. The table records around 260,000 clones, 83% of them present only once. With V trimmed by 5 bases and J by 4 bases, 8 bases remained unmatched. CDR3 size: 16 residues. CDR1 and CDR2 from the germline V gene are MNHEY and SVGEGT. This receptor was obtained from a woman in her 50s who had recovered from COVID-19. The V call is TRBV6-2 or TRBV6-3, the J call TRBJ2-7, with 13 positions matching TRBD2. Material: peripheral blood. CDR3 DNA: TGTGCCAGCAGTCCCCTAGGACTAGCGGGAGTTTACGAGCAGTACTTC. It codes for CASSPLGLAGVYEQYF.